The 10 T cell receptor beta chains below come from one sample, sequenced in a study of blood T cell repertoires in COVID-19. Sequencing was performed with immunoSEQ multiplex PCR; in TCRdb, only in-frame clones are kept and a portion is missing. The sample carries over 200,000 clones, 70% to 90% recorded once. The sample was peripheral blood. These receptor sequences come from a man younger than 30 with active or convalescent COVID-19.

The rearrangement links TRBV5-4 to TRBJ1-5; the D is unclear. The CDR3 is 14 residues long. CDR1 and CDR2 (germline): SGHNT, YYREEE (reference sequence). Trimming stripped 7 bases from V and 1 base from J, with 12 bases between. CDR3 sequence (DNA): TGTGCCAGCCCGGAGGTGGGGAGCAATCAGCCCCAGCATTTT. Translation: CASPEVGSNQPQHF. The full variable domain, completed using reference TRBV5-4 and TRBJ1-5, is ETGVTQSPTHLIKTRGQQVTLRCSSQSGHNTVSWYQQALGQGPQFIFQYYREEENGRGNFPPRFSGLQFPNYSSELNVNALELDDSALYLCASPEVGSNQPQHFGDGTRLSIL.

The V gene is TRBV7-9, the J gene TRBJ2-6, with D possibly TRBD1 on 6 matching bases. This CDR3 has 17 residues. V lost 4 bases and J 1 base, leaving 14 bases between the germline ends. CDR1 and CDR2 from the germline V gene are SEHNR and FQNEAQ (reference sequence). The CDR3 sequence: CASSSTNRVSGANVLTF. DNA of the CDR3: TGTGCCAGCAGCTCGACTAACAGGGTTTCTGGGGCCAACGTCCTGACTTTC.

CDR3 protein: CATSHSSTDTQYF. As DNA, the CDR3 is TGTGCCACCAGTCACTCTAGCACAGATACGCAGTATTTT. V usage is TRBV24-1 and J usage is TRBJ2-3; D not certain. V was clipped by 6 bases and J by 0 bases, with 6 bases between them. CDR1 is KGHDR, CDR2 SFDVKD, per germline. The CDR3 is 13 amino acids.

The chain couples TRBV12-3 or TRBV12-4 to TRBJ1-2; perhaps TRBD1 as D (6 bases). V was clipped by 11 bases and J by 6 bases, with 19 bases between them. The CDR3 runs 13 residues. CDR3 loop: CALWGGSLDGYTF. CDR3 nucleotide sequence: TGTGCCCTATGGGGGGGCTCCCTCGATGGCTACACCTTC.

The chain employs TRBV27 and TRBJ2-1; 16 positions match TRBD2. The V segment lost 0 bases and the J segment 12 bases; nucleotides outside the gene matches: 2. This CDR3 comprises 15 residues. The germline CDR1 and CDR2 sequences are MNHEY and SMNVEV (reference sequence). CDR3 DNA: TGTGCCAGCAGTTTATCGGGGACTAGCGGGAGGGGGCAGTTCTTC. The encoded protein is CASSLSGTSGRGQFF.

V usage is TRBV4-2 and J usage is TRBJ2-7; TRBD1 might be the D (5 bases). V dropped 1 base and J dropped 2 bases, with 9 bases sitting between them. Per germline, CDR1 LGHNA and CDR2 YNFKEQ. The CDR3 totals 14 residues. The CDR3: CASSQGPQAYEQYF. CDR3 DNA: TGTGCCAGCAGCCAAGGACCACAGGCCTACGAGCAGTACTTC.

This chain connects TRBV9 to TRBJ1-2, with D possibly matching TRBD1 (5 bases). There are 14 residues in the CDR3. Trimming left V 0 bases short and J 2 bases short, with 8 bases between. The germline V gene has CDR1 SGDLS and CDR2 YYNGEE. The CDR3, as DNA: TGTGCCAGCAGCGTAGAGGACACAAACTATGGCTACACCTTC. This translates into CASSVEDTNYGYTF.

V usage is TRBV29-1 and J usage is TRBJ1-2; D unclear. CDR1 and CDR2 (germline): SQVTM, ANQGSEA. With 2 bases removed from V and 7 bases from J, the gap between germline ends came to 14 bases. This CDR3 is 13 amino acids long. The CDR3 spells CSVEPSNSRGYTF. Here the CDR3 DNA reads TGCAGCGTTGAACCGTCGAATTCGCGTGGCTACACCTTC.

The sample holds a few counts of this clone. The chain joins TRBV5-1 to TRBJ2-1; D not resolved. Between the trimmed V and J ends, which lost 5 bases and 7 bases, there was a span of 7 bases. This CDR3 has 11 residues. Germline V gene data show CDR1 as SGHRS and CDR2 as YFSETQ. CDR3 amino acids: CASRTLNEQFF. As DNA, the CDR3 is TGCGCCAGCAGAACATTGAATGAGCAGTTCTTC.

V is TRBV6-5 and J is TRBJ2-3, with 9 bases matching TRBD2. The V gene end was trimmed by 8 bases and the J gene end by 4 bases; junction bases not matched to a gene: 10. Looked up from germline, CDR1 is MNHEY and CDR2 is SVGAGI. CDR3 length: 15 amino acids. As DNA, the CDR3 is TGTGCCAGCCGGATTTCGATAGCGGGAGCAGATACGCAGTATTTT. Translation: CASRISIAGADTQYF.